This passage covers 32 T cell receptor beta chains from one sample sequenced in a study of molecular identifiers for immune sequencing clone quantification. TCRdb redid the calling of the PCR reads with MiXCR, one entry per CDR3 protein. The table has 490,000 or so distinct CDR3 sequences, about a fifth seen once. Specimen: naive CD8+ T cells from blood, with Jurkat cell RNA spiked in. The subset is: FACS-sorted CD8+CD4-CCR7+CD45RA+ naive T cells. These receptors came from a human donor in good health. Some libraries in this study had Jurkat cell RNA spiked in.

A note on this clonotype: Possible read error: a much larger clone is one base away. V is TRBV2 and J is TRBJ2-5; D perhaps matches TRBD2 (5 bases). CDR3 length equals 12 residues. Germline V gene data show CDR1 as SNHLY and CDR2 as FYNNEI. V shed 6 bases and J shed 3 bases, with 8 bases lying between them. The DNA of the CDR3 is TGTGCCAGCAGCGGGGAGAAAGAGACCCAGTACTTC. This encodes CASSGEKETQYF.

This chain connects TRBV4-3 to TRBJ2-1; 7 nucleotides match TRBD1. The germline V gene encodes CDR1 LGHNA and CDR2 YSLEER. V trimming: 3 bases; J trimming: 9 bases; junction bases outside the gene matches: 5. This CDR3 is built from 13 residues. The CDR3 loop reads CASSQYRGGEQFF. CDR3 nucleotide sequence: TGCGCCAGCAGCCAGTACAGGGGCGGTGAGCAGTTCTTC.

This sequence joins TRBV30 and TRBJ2-5; TRBD2 matches 8 bases. The CDR3 has 20 amino acids. Losses at the gene ends were 2 bases for V and 0 bases for J; bases not matched to a gene: 20. CDR1 is GTSNPN and CDR2 is SVGIG in the germline V gene (reference sequence). CDR3 DNA sequence: TGTGCCTGGAGTAAGGGACTAGTGGAAGTTTGGGAATTGCACCAAGAGACCCAGTACTTC. It codes for CAWSKGLVEVWELHQETQYF.

This clonotype was seen many times. The chain carries TRBV5-5 and TRBJ2-7; 10 bases agree with TRBD2. Germline V lookup: CDR1 SGHKS, CDR2 YYEKEE (reference sequence). The CDR3 covers 16 residues. V shed 4 bases and J 1 base; nucleotides not matched to a gene: 8. The CDR3, as DNA: TGTGCCAGCAGCCCCCGGACTAGCGGAATGTCCTACGAGCAGTACTTC. Its protein product is CASSPRTSGMSYEQYF.

The chain carries TRBV14 and TRBJ1-6; D might be TRBD1 (5 bases). CDR3 length equals 11 residues. The germline CDR1 and CDR2 sequences are SGHDN and FVKESK. V lost 1 base and J 14 bases, leaving 6 bases between the germline ends. The CDR3 loop reads CASSQVGALHF. The CDR3 DNA sequence: TGTGCCAGCAGCCAAGTAGGGGCCCTCCACTTT.

This clonotype was observed at least ten times. The rearrangement joins TRBV29-1 to TRBJ2-7, with a tentative D call TRBD1 (5 bases). The V end lost 7 bases, the J end lost 2 bases, and 12 bases lay between the germline ends. The germline V gene has CDR1 SQVTM and CDR2 ANQGSEA. The CDR3 spans 12 residues. The CDR3 nucleotides are TGCAGCGCTCGGAAGGGGACCTACGAGCAGTACTTC. As protein: CSARKGTYEQYF.

The table lists this clonotype with a few counts. This sequence joins TRBV10-3 and TRBJ2-7, with a possible D match to TRBD1 (5 bases). In germline, CDR1 is ENHRY, CDR2 SYGVKD. This CDR3 contains 12 residues. Trimming took off 6 bases at V and 0 bases at J, with 6 bases between the two ends. CDR3: CAIRTVSYEQYF. In nucleotides, the CDR3 is TGTGCCATCAGGACAGTCTCCTACGAGCAGTACTTC.

Of note for this clonotype: In this CDR3 the conserved last residue, phenylalanine or tryptophan, is missing, so a read error is likely. This sequence joins TRBV12-3 or TRBV12-4 and TRBJ1-2, with 8 bases matching TRBD1. V gave up 6 bases and J gave up 0 bases; unmatched junction bases: 9. The CDR3 has 16 amino acids. The CDR3 DNA reads as TGTGCCAGCAGCCCTTCCGCGGACAGGGCTAACTATGGCTACACCCTC. Translated, it gives CASSPSADRANYGYTL.

This clonotype was observed at least ten times. J is TRBJ1-5 and V is TRBV19, with TRBD1 as a possible D gene (5 bases). The CDR3 has 14 amino acids. Germline CDR1 reads LNHDA; CDR2 reads SQIVND (reference sequence). V lost 7 bases, J lost 10 bases, and 20 bases lay in between. The CDR3 DNA reads TGTGCCAGTAAAGTGGGGACGGTCGGGGGTCCCCAGCATTTT. It yields the protein CASKVGTVGGPQHF. The complete variable domain, with remaining parts taken from reference TRBV19 and TRBJ1-5, reads DGGITQSPKYLFRKEGQNVTLSCEQNLNHDAMYWYRQDPGQGLRLIYYSQIVNDFQKGDIAEGYSVSREKKESFPLTVTSAQKNPTAFYLCASKVGTVGGPQHFGDGTRLSIL.

This clonotype was picked up many times. This CDR3 reads CASSSRDRAFEETQYF. In nucleotides, the CDR3 is TGTGCCAGCAGCTCCCGGGACAGGGCCTTCGAAGAGACCCAGTACTTC. The genes are TRBV11-2 and TRBJ2-5; 9 bases map to TRBD1. Germline CDR1 and CDR2: SGHAT and FQNNGV. The length of the CDR3 is 16 residues. With 4 bases clipped from V and 3 bases from J, the junction kept 9 bases outside the gene matches.

This clonotype has just a few counts. The chain is built from TRBV9 and TRBJ2-1; weak D call: TRBD2 (6 bases). Per the germline V gene, CDR1 is SGDLS and CDR2 is YYNGEE. The CDR3 runs to 15 residues. V lost 0 bases and J lost 8, with 15 bases in between. CDR3 sequence reads: CASSVGDSPNYEQFF. The CDR3 DNA sequence: TGTGCCAGCAGCGTAGGGGACTCCCCCAACTATGAGCAGTTCTTC. Drawing the rest from reference TRBV9 and TRBJ2-1, the complete variable domain is DSGVTQTPKHLITATGQRVTLRCSPRSGDLSVYWYQQSLDQGLQFLIQYYNGEERAKGNILERFSAQQFPDLHSELNLSSLELGDSALYFCASSVGDSPNYEQFFGPGTRLTVL.

Comment on this clonotype: This sequence may be a read error, since a much larger clone differs from it by one base. The rearrangement uses TRBV7-9 and TRBJ1-4, with D uncertain. CDR3 length equals 14 residues. The V end lost 0 bases, the J end lost 6 bases, and 8 bases lay between the germline ends. Germline CDR1 SEHNR, CDR2 FQNEAQ (reference sequence). The CDR3 nucleotides are TGTGCCAGCAGCTTAGCGGCCCTCTATGAAAAACTGTTTTTT. Encoded protein: CASSLAALYEKLFF.

This clonotype occurred a few times. This chain joins TRBV7-2 and TRBJ2-7; D not certain. The germline V gene encodes CDR1 SGHTA and CDR2 FQGNSA. The CDR3 runs 13 residues. With 6 bases removed from V and 6 bases from J, the gap between germline ends came to 15 bases. This chain's CDR3 is CASSDPPGVEQYF. CDR3 coding DNA: TGTGCCAGCAGTGACCCCCCGGGCGTCGAGCAGTACTTC. The whole variable domain, filled in from reference TRBV7-2 and TRBJ2-7, reads GAGVSQSPSNKVTEKGKDVELRCDPISGHTALYWYRQSLGQGLEFLIYFQGNSAPDKSGLPSDRFSAERTGGSVSTLTIQRTQQEDSAVYLCASSDPPGVEQYFGPGTRLTVT.

The rearrangement uses TRBV28 and TRBJ1-2, with D perhaps matching TRBD1 (6 bases). Germline V gene data show CDR1 as MDHEN and CDR2 as SYDVKM. The CDR3 is 17 amino acids. The V gene lost 3 bases and the J gene lost 8 bases, with 25 bases spanning the gap. The CDR3 here is CASSFWSEVGGAYGYTF. In DNA form, the CDR3 reads TGTGCCAGCAGTTTTTGGTCAGAAGTAGGGGGGGCATACGGCTACACCTTC.

In its sample, this clonotype was seen many times. The gene calls are TRBV7-6 and TRBJ2-3; no clear D gene. Trimming stripped 0 bases from V and 4 bases from J, with 5 bases between. The germline V gene has CDR1 SGHVS and CDR2 FNYEAQ. The CDR3 length is 13 residues. CDR3 sequence reads: CASSLAGSDTQYF. In DNA form, the CDR3 reads TGTGCCAGCAGCTTAGCGGGTTCAGATACGCAGTATTTT.

The sample holds a few counts of this clonotype. The V and J genes are TRBV20-1 and TRBJ2-7, with D tentatively TRBD1 (6 bases). Trimming shortened V by 2 bases and J by 4 bases, and 15 bases separated the two germline ends. CDR3 length: 14 amino acids. Germline CDR1 is DFQATT and CDR2 is SNEGSKA (reference sequence). The CDR3 region has the DNA TGCAGTGCTAGACCGATAGTACAGGGTTACGAGCAGTACTTC. This sequence encodes CSARPIVQGYEQYF.

This clonotype has just a few counts. V is TRBV6-5 and J is TRBJ1-5; TRBD1 matches 8 bases. V was clipped by 7 bases and J by 3 bases; unmatched bases: 11. The germline CDR1 and CDR2 sequences are MNHEY and SVGAGI. The CDR3 sequence is 16 residues long. As DNA, the CDR3 is TGTGCCAGCAACCCCTCAAACAGGGGGTTCAATCAGCCCCAGCATTTT. It is translated as CASNPSNRGFNQPQHF.

This clonotype was observed at least ten times. The rearrangement joins TRBV20-1 to TRBJ1-5, with 7 bases lining up with TRBD1. This CDR3 spans 14 amino acids. The germline CDR1 and CDR2 sequences are DFQATT and SNEGSKA (reference sequence). Trimming removed 5 bases from V and 0 bases from J; junction bases left unmatched: 4. CDR3 bases: TGCAGTGCTGGGACAGCTTATAGCAATCAGCCCCAGCATTTT. Protein: CSAGTAYSNQPQHF.

The table lists this clonotype with many counts. J is TRBJ2-3 and V is TRBV6-5, with D perhaps being TRBD1 or TRBD2 (5 bases each). Germline CDR1 and CDR2: MNHEY and SVGAGI. V dropped 6 bases and J dropped 4 bases, with 17 bases sitting between them. The CDR3 is 15 amino acids. CDR3 in amino acids: CASRAWEWDPDTQYF. CDR3 coding DNA: TGTGCCAGCAGGGCTTGGGAGTGGGACCCAGATACGCAGTATTTT.

This clonotype was detected a few times. The chain combines TRBV7-9 with TRBJ2-7; tentative D call: TRBD2 (6 bases). The CDR3 length is 16 residues. V was trimmed by 2 bases and J by 10 bases, leaving 24 bases between them. CDR1 and CDR2 (germline): SEHNR, FQNEAQ (reference sequence). CDR3 nucleotide sequence: TGTGCCAGCAGCTTAACCGTGGCGGGGTTAGGCACCGGCCAGTACTTC. It translates to CASSLTVAGLGTGQYF.

The table lists this clonotype with a few counts. The chain has TRBV5-6 and TRBJ2-5; TRBD1 agrees at 7 bases. The trim removed 5 bases at V and 3 bases at J, leaving 7 bases unmatched. The CDR3 is 14 residues long. Germline CDR1 reads SGHDT; CDR2 reads YYEEEE. The CDR3 DNA reads TGTGCCAGCAGGGCCGGGACAGCCAAAGAGACCCAGTACTTC. This codes for CASRAGTAKETQYF.

A note on this clonotype: One base away lies a much larger clone, so this may be a sequencing read error. The V and J genes are TRBV12-3 or TRBV12-4 and TRBJ1-3; weak D call: TRBD1 (5 bases). CDR3 length: 15 residues. DNA of the CDR3: TGTGCCAGCAGCTGGGGACCGATCTCTGGAAACACCATACATTTT. The encoded protein is CASSWGPISGNTIHF.

The J gene is TRBJ1-4, the V gene TRBV30; 7 bases line up with TRBD1. The CDR3 is 13 amino acids. After removal of 4 bases from V and 7 bases from J, the junction contained 6 bases not matched to a gene. CDR1 is GTSNPN and CDR2 is SVGIG in the germline V gene (reference sequence). The DNA for the CDR3 is TGTGCCTGGACGGTAACAGGGGTTGAAAAACTGTTTTTT. It yields the protein CAWTVTGVEKLFF.

A word on this clonotype: One base away lies a much larger clone, so this may be a sequencing read error. The gene calls are TRBV7-8 and TRBJ2-7; D is perhaps TRBD2 (7 bases). V lost 5 bases and J 5 bases, leaving 13 bases between the germline ends. Germline values: CDR1 SGHVS, CDR2 FQNEAQ. The length of the CDR3 is 13 residues. The CDR3 here is CASSMGGGHEQYF. Here the CDR3 DNA reads TGTGCCAGCAGCATGGGGGGGGGGCACGAGCAGTACTTC.

At least ten counts were recorded for this clonotype. The rearrangement joins TRBV28 to TRBJ2-7; no firm D call. This CDR3 comprises 13 residues. CDR1 and CDR2 (germline): MDHEN, SYDVKM. The V and J ends lost 8 bases and 0 bases respectively, with 11 bases between them. The CDR3 here is CASLGESSYEQYF. CDR3 in DNA: TGTGCCAGCTTGGGCGAAAGCTCCTACGAGCAGTACTTC.

This clonotype was counted only a few times. V gene TRBV20-1 combines with J gene TRBJ2-3; 9 bases map to TRBD2. The CDR3 is 17 residues long. Trimming took 4 bases from V and 2 from J; bases not matched to a gene: 13. Germline V gene lookup returns CDR1 DFQATT and CDR2 SNEGSKA (reference sequence). The CDR3 DNA is TGCAGTGCTACCTATAGCGGGAGTATTTCTAACACAGATACGCAGTATTTT. Amino acid sequence: CSATYSGSISNTDTQYF.

On this clonotype itself: A much larger clone lies one base from this, so it may be a read error. The chain links TRBV6-6 to TRBJ1-1; D is ambiguous. Germline V gene lookup returns CDR1 MNHNY and CDR2 SVGAGI (reference sequence). The CDR3 loop spans 12 amino acids. The CDR3 loop reads CAREEVNIEAFF. The CDR3 DNA reads as TGTGCCAGGGAGGAGGTGAACATTGAAGCTTTCTTT.

This clonotype turned up a few times. The chain joins TRBV19 to TRBJ2-2, with 10 bases aligning to TRBD1. From germline, CDR1 is LNHDA and CDR2 SQIVND (reference sequence). This CDR3 comprises 15 residues. V shed 4 bases and J 6 bases; nucleotides not matched to a gene: 5. CDR3 protein: CASSNDRGPSGELFF. The CDR3, as DNA: TGTGCCAGTAGTAATGACAGGGGGCCGTCCGGGGAGCTGTTTTTT.

J is TRBJ1-3 and V is TRBV27; no reliable D call. The germline V gene encodes CDR1 MNHEY and CDR2 SMNVEV (reference sequence). Trimming shortened V by 0 bases and J by 0 bases, and 9 bases separated the two germline ends. This CDR3 spans 16 amino acids. The CDR3: CASSLSREYSGNTIYF. The CDR3 bases are TGTGCCAGCAGTTTATCCCGGGAGTACTCTGGAAACACCATATATTTT.

Regarding this clonotype: A much larger clonotype is one base distant, so this may be a read error. Lacking the conserved final phenylalanine or tryptophan, this CDR3 likely reflects a read error. The gene calls are TRBV20-1 and TRBJ2-3; 10 positions agree with TRBD2. This CDR3 has 17 amino acids. CDR1 is DFQATT and CDR2 is SNEGSKA in the germline V gene (reference sequence). The V gene end was trimmed by 5 bases and the J gene end by 1 base; junction bases not matched to a gene: 12. The CDR3 coding sequence is TGCAGTGCTCACCATCCACTAGCGGGGATCCGCACAGATACGCAGTATCTT. It yields the protein CSAHHPLAGIRTDTQYL.

This rearrangement joins TRBV12-5 to TRBJ2-7; D is tentatively TRBD1 or TRBD2 (5 bases each). Germline values: CDR1 LGHNT, CDR2 FRNRAP. V lost 5 bases and J lost 7, with 24 bases in between. The CDR3 sequence is 16 residues long. The CDR3 protein is CASGPEGPEGFREQYF. The CDR3 DNA sequence: TGTGCTAGTGGTCCTGAGGGACCCGAGGGGTTTCGGGAGCAGTACTTC. Filled out from reference TRBV12-5 and TRBJ2-7, the complete variable domain reads DARVTQTPRHKVTEMGQEVTMRCQPILGHNTVFWYRQTMMQGLELLAYFRNRAPLDDSGMPKDRFSAEMPDATLATLKIQPSEPRDSAVYFCASGPEGPEGFREQYFGPGTRLTVT.

A note on this clonotype: Without the conserved terminal phenylalanine or tryptophan, this CDR3 likely stems from a read error. The V call is TRBV5-3, the J call TRBJ2-7; D unclear. TRBV5-3 is assigned to the ORF class and has an uncertain function. CDR3 size: 10 residues. CDR3 nucleotides: TGTGCCAGCAGCTTCTACGAGCAGTACCTC. Translation gives CASSFYEQYL.